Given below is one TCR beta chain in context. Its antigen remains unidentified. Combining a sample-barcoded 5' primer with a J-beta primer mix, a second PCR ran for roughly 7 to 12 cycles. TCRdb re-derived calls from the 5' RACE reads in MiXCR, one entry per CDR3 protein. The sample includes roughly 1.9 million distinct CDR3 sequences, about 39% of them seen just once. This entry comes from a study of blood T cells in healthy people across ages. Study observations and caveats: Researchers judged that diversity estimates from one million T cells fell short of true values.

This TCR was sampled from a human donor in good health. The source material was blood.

CDR3 amino acids: CASSFEEGQFF. DNA for the CDR3: TGTGCCAGCAGTTTTGAAGAAGGTCAGTTCTTC. The gene calls are TRBV12-3 or TRBV12-4 and TRBJ2-1; no clear D gene. V was trimmed by 3 bases and J by 13 bases, leaving 10 bases between them. The CDR3 extends over 11 amino acids.